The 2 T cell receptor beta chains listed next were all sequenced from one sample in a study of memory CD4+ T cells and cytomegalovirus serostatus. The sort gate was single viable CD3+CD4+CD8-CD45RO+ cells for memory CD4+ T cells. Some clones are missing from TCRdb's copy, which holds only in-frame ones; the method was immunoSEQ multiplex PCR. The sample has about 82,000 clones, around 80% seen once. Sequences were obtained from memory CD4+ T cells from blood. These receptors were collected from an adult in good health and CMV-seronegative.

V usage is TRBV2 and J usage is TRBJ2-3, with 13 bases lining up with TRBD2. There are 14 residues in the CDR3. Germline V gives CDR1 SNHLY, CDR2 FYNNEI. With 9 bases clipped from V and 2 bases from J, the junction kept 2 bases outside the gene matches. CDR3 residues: CARGTSGNTDTQYF. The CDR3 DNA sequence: TGTGCCAGAGGGACTAGCGGGAACACAGATACGCAGTATTTT.

DNA for the CDR3: TGTGCCAGCAGCTTAGGTGGGCAAATCTACAATGAGCAGTTCTTC. Residues: CASSLGGQIYNEQFF. The chain employs TRBV11-3 and TRBJ2-1, with D uncertain. Deletions cut 1 base from V and 3 bases from J, with 10 bases between. Germline lookup yields CDR1 SGHNT and CDR2 YENEEA. The CDR3 runs to 15 residues.